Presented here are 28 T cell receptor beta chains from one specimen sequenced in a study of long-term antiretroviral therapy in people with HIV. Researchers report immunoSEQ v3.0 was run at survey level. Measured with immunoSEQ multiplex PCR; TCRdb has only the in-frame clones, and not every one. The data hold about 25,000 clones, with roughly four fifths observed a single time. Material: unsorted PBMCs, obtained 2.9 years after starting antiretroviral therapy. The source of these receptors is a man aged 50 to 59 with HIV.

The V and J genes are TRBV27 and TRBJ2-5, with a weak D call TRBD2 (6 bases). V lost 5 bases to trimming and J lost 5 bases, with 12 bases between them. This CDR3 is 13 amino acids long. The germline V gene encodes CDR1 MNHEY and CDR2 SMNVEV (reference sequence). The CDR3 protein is CASSPGTAETQYF. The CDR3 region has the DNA TGTGCCAGCAGTCCTGGGACTGCGGAGACCCAGTACTTC.

Here the CDR3 reads CASSYSYEHGYTF. The CDR3 DNA follows: TGTGCCAGCAGTTACTCGTATGAGCATGGCTACACCTTC. V gene TRBV6-5 combines with J gene TRBJ1-2; no clear D. Trimming took off 0 bases at V and 6 bases at J, with 8 bases between the two ends. The CDR3 runs 13 residues. Per germline, CDR1 MNHEY and CDR2 SVGAGI.

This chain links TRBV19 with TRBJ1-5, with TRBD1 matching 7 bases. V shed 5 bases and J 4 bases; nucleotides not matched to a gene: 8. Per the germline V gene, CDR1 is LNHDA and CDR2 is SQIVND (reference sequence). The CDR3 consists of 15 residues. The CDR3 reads CASSPEGAWNQPQHF. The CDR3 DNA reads TGTGCCAGTAGTCCAGAGGGGGCTTGGAATCAGCCCCAGCATTTT.

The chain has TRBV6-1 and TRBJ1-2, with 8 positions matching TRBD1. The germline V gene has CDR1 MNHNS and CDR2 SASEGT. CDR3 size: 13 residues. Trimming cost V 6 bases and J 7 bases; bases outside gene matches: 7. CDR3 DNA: TGTGCCAGCAGGACGACAGGGGCTGGTGGCTACACCTTC. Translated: CASRTTGAGGYTF.

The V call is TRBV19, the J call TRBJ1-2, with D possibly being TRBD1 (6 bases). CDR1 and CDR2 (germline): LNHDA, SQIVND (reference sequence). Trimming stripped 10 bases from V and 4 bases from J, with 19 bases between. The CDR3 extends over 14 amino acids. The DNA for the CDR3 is TGTGCCATAGAACAGGGACGTCGTGCCTATGGCTACACCTTC. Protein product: CAIEQGRRAYGYTF.

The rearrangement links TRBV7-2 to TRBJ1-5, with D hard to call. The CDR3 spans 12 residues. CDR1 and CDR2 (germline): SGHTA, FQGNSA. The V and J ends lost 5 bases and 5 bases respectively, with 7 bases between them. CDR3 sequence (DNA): TGTGCCAGCAGCAAAACGGATCAGCCCCAGCATTTT. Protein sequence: CASSKTDQPQHF.

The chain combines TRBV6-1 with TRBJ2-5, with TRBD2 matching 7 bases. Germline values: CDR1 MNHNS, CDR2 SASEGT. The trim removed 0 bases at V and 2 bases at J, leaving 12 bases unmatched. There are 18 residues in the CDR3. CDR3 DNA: TGTGCCAGCAGTGAAGCGCTTCGGGGTAGCGGGTTTCAAGAGACCCAGTACTTC. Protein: CASSEALRGSGFQETQYF.

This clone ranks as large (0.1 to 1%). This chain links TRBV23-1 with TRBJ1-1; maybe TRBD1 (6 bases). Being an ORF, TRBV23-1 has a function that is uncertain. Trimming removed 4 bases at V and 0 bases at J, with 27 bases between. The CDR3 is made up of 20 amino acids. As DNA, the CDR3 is TGCGCCAGCAGTCTTGGGGGGCCCTCGACCCCCGCCCCAATGAACACTGAAGCTTTCTTT. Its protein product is CASSLGGPSTPAPMNTEAFF.

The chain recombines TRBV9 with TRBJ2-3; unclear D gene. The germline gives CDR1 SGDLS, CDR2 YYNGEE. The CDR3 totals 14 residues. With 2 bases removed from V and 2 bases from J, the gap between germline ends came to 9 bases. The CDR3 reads CASSVSGITDTQYF. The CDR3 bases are TGTGCCAGCAGCGTTAGTGGGATCACAGATACGCAGTATTTT.

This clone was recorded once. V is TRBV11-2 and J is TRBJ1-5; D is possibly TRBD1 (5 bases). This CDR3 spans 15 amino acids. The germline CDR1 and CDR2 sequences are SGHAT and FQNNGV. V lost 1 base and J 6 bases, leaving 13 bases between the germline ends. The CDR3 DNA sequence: TGTGCCAGCAGCTTAGCTCAGGGTAGGTGTCAGCCCCAGCATTTT. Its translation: CASSLAQGRCQPQHF.

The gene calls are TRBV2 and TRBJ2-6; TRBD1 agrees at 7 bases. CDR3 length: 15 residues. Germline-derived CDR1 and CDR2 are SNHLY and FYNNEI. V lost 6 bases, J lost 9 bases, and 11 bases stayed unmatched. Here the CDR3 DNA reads TGTGCCAGCAGCCCCGTGGAGACAGGGAACAACGTCCTGACTTTC. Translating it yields CASSPVETGNNVLTF.

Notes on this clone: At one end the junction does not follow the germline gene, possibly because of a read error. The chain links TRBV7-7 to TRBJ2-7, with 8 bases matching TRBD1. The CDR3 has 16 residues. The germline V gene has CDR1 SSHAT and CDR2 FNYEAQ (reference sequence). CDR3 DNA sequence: TGTGCTAGCAGCTTAAATTCGGCAGGGGGCGCGGGGGAGCAGTACTTC. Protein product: CASSLNSAGGAGEQYF.

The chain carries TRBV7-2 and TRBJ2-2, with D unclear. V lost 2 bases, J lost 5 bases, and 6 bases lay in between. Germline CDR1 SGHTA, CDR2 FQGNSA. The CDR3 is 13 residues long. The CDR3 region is CASSLRTTGELFF. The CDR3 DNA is TGTGCCAGCAGCTTAAGAACGACCGGGGAGCTGTTTTTT.

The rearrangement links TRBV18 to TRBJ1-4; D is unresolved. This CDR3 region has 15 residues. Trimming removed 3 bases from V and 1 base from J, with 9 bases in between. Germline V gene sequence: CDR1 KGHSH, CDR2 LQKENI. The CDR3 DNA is TGTGCCAGCTCACCGAACAGAGGAACTAATGAAAAACTGTTTTTT. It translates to CASSPNRGTNEKLFF.

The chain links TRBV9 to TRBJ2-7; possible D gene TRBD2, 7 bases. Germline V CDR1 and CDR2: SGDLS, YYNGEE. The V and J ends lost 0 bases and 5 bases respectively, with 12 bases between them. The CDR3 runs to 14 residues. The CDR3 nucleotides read TGTGCCAGCAGCGTAGTAGGGGGGGGCAACGAGCAGTACTTC. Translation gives CASSVVGGGNEQYF.

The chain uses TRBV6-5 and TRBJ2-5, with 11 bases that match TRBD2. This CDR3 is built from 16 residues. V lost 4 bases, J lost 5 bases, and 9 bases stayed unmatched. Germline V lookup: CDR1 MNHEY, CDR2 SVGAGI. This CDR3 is CASSFSGGGWGETQYF. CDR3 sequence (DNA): TGTGCCAGCAGTTTTAGCGGGGGGGGCTGGGGGGAGACCCAGTACTTC.

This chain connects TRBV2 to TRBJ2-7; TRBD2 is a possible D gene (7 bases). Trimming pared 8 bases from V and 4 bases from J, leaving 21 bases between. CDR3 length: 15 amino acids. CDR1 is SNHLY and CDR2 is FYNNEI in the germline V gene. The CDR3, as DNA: TGTGCCAGCGCAAACGGGGGGCCCCCCTCTTACGAGCAGTACTTC. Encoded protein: CASANGGPPSYEQYF. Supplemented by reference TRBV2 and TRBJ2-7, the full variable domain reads EPEVTQTPSHQVTQMGQEVILRCVPISNHLYFYWYRQILGQKVEFLVSFYNNEISEKSEIFDDQFSVERPDGSNFTLKIRSTKLEDSAMYFCASANGGPPSYEQYFGPGTRLTVT.

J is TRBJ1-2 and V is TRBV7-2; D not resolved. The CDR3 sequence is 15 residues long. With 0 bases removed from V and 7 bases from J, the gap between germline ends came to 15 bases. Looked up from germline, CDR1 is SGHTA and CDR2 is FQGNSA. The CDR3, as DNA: TGTGCCAGCAGCTTAGCCGGACTAGAGAAAGGTGGCTACACCTTC. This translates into CASSLAGLEKGGYTF.

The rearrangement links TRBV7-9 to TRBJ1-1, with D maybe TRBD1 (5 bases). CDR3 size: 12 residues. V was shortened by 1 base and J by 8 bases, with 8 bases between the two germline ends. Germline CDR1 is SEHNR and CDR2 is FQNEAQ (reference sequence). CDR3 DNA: TGTGCCAGCAGCTTAGAACAGGTCGAAGCTTTCTTT. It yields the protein CASSLEQVEAFF.

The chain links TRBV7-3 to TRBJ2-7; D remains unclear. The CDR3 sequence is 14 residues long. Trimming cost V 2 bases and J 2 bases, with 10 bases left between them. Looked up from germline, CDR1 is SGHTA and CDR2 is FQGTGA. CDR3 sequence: CASSLVTSTYEQYF. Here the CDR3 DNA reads TGTGCCAGCAGCTTAGTCACATCTACCTACGAGCAGTACTTC.

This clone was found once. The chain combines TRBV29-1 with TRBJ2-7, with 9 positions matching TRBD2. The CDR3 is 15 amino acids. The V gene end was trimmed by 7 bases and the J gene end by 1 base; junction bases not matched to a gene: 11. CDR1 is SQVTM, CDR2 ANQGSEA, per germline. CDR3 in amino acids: CSAVPGLAGSYEQYF. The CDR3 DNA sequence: TGCAGCGCCGTGCCTGGGCTAGCGGGGTCCTACGAGCAGTACTTC.

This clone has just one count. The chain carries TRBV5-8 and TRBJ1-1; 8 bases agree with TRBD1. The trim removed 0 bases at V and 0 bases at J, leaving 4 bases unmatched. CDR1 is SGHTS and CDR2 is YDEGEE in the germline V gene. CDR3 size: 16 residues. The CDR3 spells CASSLETGVMNTEAFF. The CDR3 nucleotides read TGTGCCAGCAGCTTGGAGACAGGGGTAATGAACACTGAAGCTTTCTTT. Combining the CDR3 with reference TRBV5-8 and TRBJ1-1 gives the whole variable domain EAGVTQSPTHLIKTRGQQATLRCSPISGHTSVYWYQQALGLGLQFLLWYDEGEERNRGNFPPRFSGRQFPNYSSELNVNALELEDSALYLCASSLETGVMNTEAFFGQGTRLTVV.

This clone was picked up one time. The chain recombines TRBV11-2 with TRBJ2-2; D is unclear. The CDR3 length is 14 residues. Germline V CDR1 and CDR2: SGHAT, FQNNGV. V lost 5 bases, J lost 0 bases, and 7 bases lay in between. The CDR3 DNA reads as TGTGCCAGCAGCCCAAGGACGAACACCGGGGAGCTGTTTTTT. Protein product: CASSPRTNTGELFF.

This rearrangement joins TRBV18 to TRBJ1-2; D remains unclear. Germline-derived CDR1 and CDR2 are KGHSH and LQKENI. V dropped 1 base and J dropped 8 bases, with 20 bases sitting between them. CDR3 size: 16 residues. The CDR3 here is CASSPRDPGDTWGYTF. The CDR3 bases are TGTGCCAGCTCACCACGGGATCCAGGCGACACCTGGGGCTACACCTTC.

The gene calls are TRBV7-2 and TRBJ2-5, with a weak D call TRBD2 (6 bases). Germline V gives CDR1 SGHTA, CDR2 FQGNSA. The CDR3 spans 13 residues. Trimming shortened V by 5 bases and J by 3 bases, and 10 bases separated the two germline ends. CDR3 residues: CASSRGVKETQYF. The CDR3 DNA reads TGTGCCAGCAGCCGCGGGGTTAAAGAGACCCAGTACTTC. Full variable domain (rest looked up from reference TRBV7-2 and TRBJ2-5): GAGVSQSPSNKVTEKGKDVELRCDPISGHTALYWYRQSLGQGLEFLIYFQGNSAPDKSGLPSDRFSAERTGGSVSTLTIQRTQQEDSAVYLCASSRGVKETQYFGPGTRLLVL.

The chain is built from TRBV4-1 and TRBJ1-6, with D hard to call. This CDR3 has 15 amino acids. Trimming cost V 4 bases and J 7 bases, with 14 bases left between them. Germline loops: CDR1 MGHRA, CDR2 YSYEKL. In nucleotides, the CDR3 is TGCGCCAGCAGCCGCGACCGGGCCGACAATTCACCCCTCCACTTT. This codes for CASSRDRADNSPLHF.

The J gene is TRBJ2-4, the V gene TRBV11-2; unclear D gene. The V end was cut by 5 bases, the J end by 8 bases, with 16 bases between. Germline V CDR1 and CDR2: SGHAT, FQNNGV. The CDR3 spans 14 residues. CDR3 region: CASSRVGNRDIQYF. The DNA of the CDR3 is TGTGCCAGCAGCCGTGTGGGGAACAGAGACATTCAGTACTTC.

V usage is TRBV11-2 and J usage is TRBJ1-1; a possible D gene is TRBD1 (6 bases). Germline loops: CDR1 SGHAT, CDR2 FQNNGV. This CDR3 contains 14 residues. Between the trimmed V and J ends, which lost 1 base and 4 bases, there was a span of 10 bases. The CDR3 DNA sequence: TGTGCCAGCAGCTTAGGAGGGGGGGCCACTGAAGCTTTCTTT. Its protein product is CASSLGGGATEAFF.